The clone carrying this T cell receptor (beta chain) was detected once. Its antigen remains unidentified. This specimen belongs to a study of T cells after yellow fever vaccination. Whole-study findings and limits: It was the secondary response that reached its peak faster, day 5 versus 15, but it was weaker. High-abundance clonotypes from the bulk population could contaminate FACS-sorted repertoires. The booster response re-showed most primary clones: 96% CD4, approximately 85% CD8.

A 5'RACE template-switching step, the method used to make TCR cDNA, added a universal primer site and UMIs. In TCRdb, the 5' RACE reads were re-called with MiXCR into one record per CDR3 protein. The sample records roughly 250,000 distinct CDR3 sequences, about an eighth being singletons. Sequencing used CD4+ T cells sorted from PBMCs, obtained 45 days after the yellow fever booster vaccination. The TCR sequence derives from a man aged 25 to 40 who received the YFV17D yellow fever vaccine.

CDR3 sequence: CASSLNGAQYNEQFF. CDR3 sequence (DNA): TGTGCCAGCTCACTCAACGGGGCCCAGTACAATGAGCAGTTCTTC. The J gene is TRBJ2-1, the V gene TRBV18; D is possibly TRBD1 or TRBD2 (5 bases each). CDR3 length: 15 amino acids. The germline gives CDR1 KGHSH, CDR2 LQKENI. With 4 bases removed from V and 4 bases from J, the gap between germline ends came to 14 bases.